The sequence of this TCR beta chain was determined in a study of T-cell memory formation after mild COVID-19. V trimming: 0 bases; J trimming: 11 bases; junction bases outside the gene matches: 4. The CDR3 is made up of 13 amino acids. Per the germline V gene, CDR1 is MGHRA and CDR2 is YSYEKL. Study results and limitations: A balance of CD4 and CD8 characterized clones contracting day 15 to 85, whereas later expanders leaned CD4+. The main location of contracting CD4+ clones was CM and EM, and that of contracting CD8+ clones was EMRA.

Concerning this clonotype itself: The antigen is unknown.

From 5'RACE with constant-segment primers came TCR alpha and TCR beta cDNA libraries that carried sample barcodes and UMIs. TCRdb used MiXCR to reprocess the 5' RACE reads, holding one entry per CDR3 protein. The sample lists about 610,000 distinct CDR3 sequences; around 15% were seen once. The sample comprised PBMCs or a T cell subset sorted from them (not recorded which). The V gene is TRBV4-1, the J gene TRBJ2-3, with TRBD2 identical over 8 bases. The receptor was derived from an adult woman who had mild COVID-19 (a few samples of this study predate the infection). Cell type and time point are not known. CDR3 sequence reads: CASSQDPAGGQYF. The DNA of the CDR3 is TGCGCCAGCAGCCAAGATCCGGCGGGGGGGCAGTATTTT.